A selection of T cell receptor beta chains follows, all from one sample in a study of blood T cell repertoires in COVID-19. The protocol was immunoSEQ multiplex PCR, while the TCRdb copy is restricted to in-frame clones and leaves out a portion. The data hold several thousand clones, with roughly 90% observed a single time. The sample taken for sequencing was peripheral blood. All receptors derive from a man aged 60 to 75 with acute or convalescent COVID-19. Both conserved end residues are trimmed from each CDR3. Each record gives: V gene, CDR3 protein.

v_gene: TRBV5-1
CDR3aa: ASSLQVNTGELF

v_gene: TRBV7-9
CDR3aa: ASSLVGSGYGYT

v_gene: TRBV30
CDR3aa: AWSVRENQPQH

v_gene: TRBV6-5
CDR3aa: ASRVTGHGYT

v_gene: TRBV9
CDR3aa: ASSPGVVGNQPQH

v_gene: TRBV7-9
CDR3aa: ASSLATGNQPQH

v_gene: TRBV10-3
CDR3aa: AISESWQGGGFTDTQY

v_gene: TRBV4-1
CDR3aa: ASSQEPGTNYGYT

v_gene: TRBV6-5
CDR3aa: ASKGGGGYT

v_gene: TRBV5-1
CDR3aa: ASSPQWNETYNEQF

v_gene: TRBV7-8
CDR3aa: ASTRGTSLYEQY

v_gene: TRBV10-3
CDR3aa: ATGDRTSGGWRTGELF

v_gene: TRBV28
CDR3aa: ASSSWAGATGGGYT